This TCR beta chain derives from a study of T-cell reconstitution after alpha-beta-depleted transplantation in children. The study, taken as a whole, reports: T-cell numbers and diversity one year post-transplant derived largely from freshly generated T cells. It was reported that alpha-beta T cells came from several hundred expanded graft clones (about two months after transplant). Certain patients had high TCRbeta diversity at day 60, and it came from recipient T cells and thymic progenitors that survived.

At least ten counts were recorded for this clonotype. The antigen is undetermined. The CDR3 has 14 residues. Per germline, CDR1 LNHDA and CDR2 SQIVND (reference sequence). V lost 4 bases and J lost 4, with 13 bases in between. The library targeted TCRbeta and was prepared with unique molecular identifiers. MiXCR, applied by TCRdb to the PCR reads, yields one record per CDR3 protein. Of roughly 150,000 distinct CDR3 sequences detected, more than 9.5% appear once; the ten largest clones hold approximately 13%. The clonotype was recovered from a boy aged 2 to 10 with acute myeloid leukemia, due to receive a stem cell transplant. The specimen comprised PBMCs, sampled before TCRalphabeta/CD19-depleted stem cell transplant. The rearrangement uses TRBV19 and TRBJ2-5, with no clear D. The CDR3 coding sequence is TGTGCCAGTAGTAGGACGGCCAGGAGAGAGACCCAGTACTTC. Protein product: CASSRTARRETQYF.